The present entry profiles one T cell receptor (beta chain) with its context. Germline CDR1 is SGHNT and CDR2 is YENEEA. The V gene end was trimmed by 3 bases and the J gene end by 5 bases; junction bases not matched to a gene: 3. CDR3 length: 14 residues. The data were taken from a study of technical replicates of blood from several donors. Clones were read by immunoSEQ multiplex PCR, and TCRdb kept only the in-frame ones, dropping some. The repertoire has about 62,000 clones, about nine tenths of them found once; the top ten carry about 5%. This chain links TRBV11-3 with TRBJ2-5; 10 nucleotides line up with TRBD1. This TCR derives from a human donor in good health. Some clones in this sample may be carry-over from other donors' samples. The specimen was PBMCs. For the CDR3, the DNA is TGTGCCAGCAGCTTGACAGGGGGCATGGAGACCCAGTACTTC. Protein product: CASSLTGGMETQYF. The whole variable domain, filled in from reference TRBV11-3 and TRBJ2-5, reads EAGVVQSPRYKIIEKKQPVAFWCNPISGHNTLYWYLQNLGQGPELLIRYENEEAVDDSQLPKDRFSAERLKGVDSTLKIQPAELGDSAVYLCASSLTGGMETQYFGPGTRLLVL.